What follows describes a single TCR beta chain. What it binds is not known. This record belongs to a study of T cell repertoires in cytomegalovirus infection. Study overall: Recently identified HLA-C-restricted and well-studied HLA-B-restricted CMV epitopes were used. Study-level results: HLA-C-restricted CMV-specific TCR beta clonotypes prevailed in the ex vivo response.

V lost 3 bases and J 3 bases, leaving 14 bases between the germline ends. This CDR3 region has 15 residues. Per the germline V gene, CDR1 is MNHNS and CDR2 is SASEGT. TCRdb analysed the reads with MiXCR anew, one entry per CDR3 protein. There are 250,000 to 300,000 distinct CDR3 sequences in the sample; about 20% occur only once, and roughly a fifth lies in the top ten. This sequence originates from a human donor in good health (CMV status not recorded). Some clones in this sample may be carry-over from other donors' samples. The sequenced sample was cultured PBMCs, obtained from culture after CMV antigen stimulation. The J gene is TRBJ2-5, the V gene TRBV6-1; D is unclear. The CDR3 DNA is TGTGCCAGCAGTGAGACGGCACAAGAAAAAGAGACCCAGTACTTC. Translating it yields CASSETAQEKETQYF.